A selection of T cell receptor beta chains follows, all from one sample in a study of blood T cell repertoires in COVID-19. Using immunoSEQ multiplex PCR, the repertoire was profiled, and TCRdb retains in-frame clones only, with some absent. The table has under 95,000 clones, 88% seen once. Sequenced: peripheral blood. Source of these receptors: a human donor in a cohort sampled during active COVID-19. CDR3s include the opening cysteine and the closing phenylalanine or tryptophan. Fields, in order: J gene, V gene, CDR3 protein.

>TRBJ1-1|TRBV20-1
CSASPASGGEAFF
>TRBJ2-1|TRBV7-9
CASSLAALNEQFF
>TRBJ2-2|TRBV5-8
CASSPDRGSTGELFF
>TRBJ2-1|TRBV7-3
CASSLLAGSSEQFF
>TRBJ1-1|TRBV4-3
CASSQDREDTEAFF
>TRBJ2-5|TRBV5-4
CASSRVGETQYF
>TRBJ2-7|TRBV7-2
CASSPFRETYEQYF
>TRBJ2-7|TRBV4-2
CASSQDPPLEQYF
>TRBJ2-7|TRBV6-5
CASKLGHSGGYEQYF
>TRBJ2-1|TRBV18
CASSPLQGSYNEQFF
>TRBJ2-3|TRBV18
CASSPRGGTDTQYF
>TRBJ2-2|TRBV10-3
CAISGQGATGELFF
>TRBJ1-6|TRBV2
CASRQGGVPLHF
>TRBJ2-3|TRBV7-3
CASSFDRGGDTQYF
>TRBJ2-1|TRBV28
CASSIDSGWNEQFF
>TRBJ2-5|TRBV5-4
CASSLRGSQETQYF